Listed below are T cell receptor beta chains from one sample, sequenced in a study of blood T cell repertoires in COVID-19. Sequencing used immunoSEQ multiplex PCR; TCRdb keeps in-frame clones, though not all of them. Of some 170,000 clones in the sample, roughly 85% were seen once. Sample: peripheral blood. The origin of the receptors is a woman in her 70s with acute or convalescent COVID-19. CDR3s include the opening cysteine and the closing phenylalanine or tryptophan. The D gene is left open where the match is weak. Rows give clone size only sometimes, using once, few, many, or a class for an expanded clone.

CDR3 protein: CASSSLAGGGTDTQYF; CDR3 DNA: TGTGCCAGCTCATCCCTAGCGGGAGGAGGGACAGATACGCAGTATTTT; clone size: .; J gene: TRBJ2-3; D gene: TRBD2; V gene: TRBV18
CDR3 protein: CASSPSLTTAGTDEKLFF; CDR3 DNA: TGTGCCAGCAGCCCCTCACTCACGACTGCCGGGACAGATGAAAAACTGTTTTTT; clone size: .; J gene: TRBJ1-4; D gene: TRBD1; V gene: TRBV3-1/TRBV3-2
CDR3 protein: CASSTGYEQYF; CDR3 DNA: TGTGCCAGTAGTACAGGCTACGAGCAGTACTTC; clone size: .; J gene: TRBJ2-7; D gene: .; V gene: TRBV19
CDR3 protein: CASRGNRTYEQYF; CDR3 DNA: TGCGCCAGCAGGGGGAACAGGACCTACGAGCAGTACTTC; clone size: .; J gene: TRBJ2-7; D gene: .; V gene: TRBV5-1
CDR3 protein: CASSLGPSGSYEQYF; CDR3 DNA: TGTGCCAGCAGCTTGGGGCCTAGCGGATCCTACGAGCAGTACTTC; clone size: .; J gene: TRBJ2-7; D gene: TRBD2; V gene: TRBV5-6
CDR3 protein: CASRGARVEKLFF; CDR3 DNA: TGTGCCAGTAGGGGAGCCCGGGTTGAAAAACTGTTTTTT; clone size: once; J gene: TRBJ1-4; D gene: .; V gene: TRBV19
CDR3 protein: CASSPLTGSRGEQYF; CDR3 DNA: TGTGCCAGCAGCCCTCTGACAGGGTCTAGGGGCGAGCAGTACTTC; clone size: .; J gene: TRBJ2-7; D gene: TRBD1; V gene: TRBV5-5
CDR3 protein: CASSPRPGVWDERSYEQYF; CDR3 DNA: TGTGCCAGCTCACCAAGGCCGGGGGTCTGGGACGAACGCTCCTACGAGCAGTACTTC; clone size: few; J gene: TRBJ2-7; D gene: .; V gene: TRBV18
CDR3 protein: CASSVGTSGRGTQYF; CDR3 DNA: TGTGCCAGCAGCGTAGGGACTAGCGGGAGAGGTACGCAGTATTTT; clone size: .; J gene: TRBJ2-3; D gene: TRBD2; V gene: TRBV9
CDR3 protein: CASSRGIPNEQFF; CDR3 DNA: TGTGCCAGCAGCCGAGGGATACCCAATGAGCAGTTCTTC; clone size: .; J gene: TRBJ2-1; D gene: .; V gene: TRBV7-3
CDR3 protein: CASRERGAQNTGELFF; CDR3 DNA: TGTGCCAGCAGGGAACGGGGGGCGCAGAACACCGGGGAGCTGTTTTTT; clone size: few; J gene: TRBJ2-2; D gene: .; V gene: TRBV28
CDR3 protein: CASSYERETYNEQFF; CDR3 DNA: TGTGCCAGCAGTTACGAGCGGGAGACTTACAATGAGCAGTTCTTC; clone size: .; J gene: TRBJ2-1; D gene: TRBD2; V gene: TRBV6-2/TRBV6-3
CDR3 protein: CASSLDRASTDTQYF; CDR3 DNA: TGCGCCAGCAGCTTGGACAGGGCTAGCACAGATACGCAGTATTTT; clone size: .; J gene: TRBJ2-3; D gene: .; V gene: TRBV5-1
CDR3 protein: CASSVGLQGTGELFF; CDR3 DNA: TGTGCCAGCAGCGTAGGATTACAGGGGACCGGGGAGCTGTTTTTT; clone size: .; J gene: TRBJ2-2; D gene: TRBD1; V gene: TRBV9
CDR3 protein: CASRTDTNEAFF; CDR3 DNA: TGTGCCAGCAGAACGGACACGAATGAAGCTTTCTTT; clone size: few; J gene: TRBJ1-1; D gene: .; V gene: TRBV12-3/TRBV12-4
CDR3 protein: CASSQLGLAHNEQFF; CDR3 DNA: TGCGCCAGCAGCCAATTGGGACTAGCGCACAATGAGCAGTTCTTC; clone size: many; J gene: TRBJ2-1; D gene: TRBD2; V gene: TRBV4-1
CDR3 protein: CASSRGLAGYGSSYEQYF; CDR3 DNA: TGTGCCAGTAGTAGGGGACTAGCGGGATACGGGAGCTCCTACGAGCAGTACTTC; clone size: .; J gene: TRBJ2-7; D gene: TRBD2; V gene: TRBV19
CDR3 protein: CAWSVYGGTTYEQYF; CDR3 DNA: TGTGCCTGGAGTGTATACGGCGGGACCACATACGAGCAGTACTTC; clone size: few; J gene: TRBJ2-7; D gene: .; V gene: TRBV30
CDR3 protein: CASSFGGPGLNSPLHF; CDR3 DNA: TGTGCCAGCAGTTTCGGGGGGCCCGGGCTTAATTCACCCCTCCACTTT; clone size: once; J gene: TRBJ1-6; D gene: .; V gene: TRBV27
CDR3 protein: CSASAGGGDIQYF; CDR3 DNA: TGCAGTGCTAGTGCAGGAGGAGGGGACATTCAGTACTTC; clone size: .; J gene: TRBJ2-4; D gene: .; V gene: TRBV20-1
CDR3 protein: CAIKREGPNEQYF; CDR3 DNA: TGTGCCATTAAGCGGGAGGGCCCCAACGAGCAGTACTTC; clone size: .; J gene: TRBJ2-7; D gene: TRBD2; V gene: TRBV2
CDR3 protein: CASSPGYEPYEQYF; CDR3 DNA: TGTGCCAGCAGCCCAGGCTATGAACCCTACGAGCAGTACTTC; clone size: .; J gene: TRBJ2-7; D gene: .; V gene: TRBV7-9
CDR3 protein: CASSTVEDRGSEAFF; CDR3 DNA: TGTGCCAGCAGCACTGTTGAGGACAGGGGCTCTGAAGCTTTCTTT; clone size: .; J gene: TRBJ1-1; D gene: TRBD1; V gene: TRBV5-6
CDR3 protein: CASSWGPKNIQYF; CDR3 DNA: TGTGCCAGCAGCTGGGGGCCCAAAAACATTCAGTACTTC; clone size: .; J gene: TRBJ2-4; D gene: .; V gene: TRBV2
CDR3 protein: CAIGGAAPNTGELFF; CDR3 DNA: TGTGCCATCGGAGGAGCTGCGCCGAACACCGGGGAGCTGTTTTTT; clone size: .; J gene: TRBJ2-2; D gene: .; V gene: TRBV10-3
CDR3 protein: CASSAGAKGGETQYF; CDR3 DNA: TGTGCCAGCAGCGCGGGAGCAAAGGGCGGAGAGACCCAGTACTTC; clone size: once; J gene: TRBJ2-5; D gene: .; V gene: TRBV9
CDR3 protein: CASSPTGAGTDTQYF; CDR3 DNA: TGTGCCAGCAGCCCAACAGGGGCAGGGACAGATACGCAGTATTTT; clone size: once; J gene: TRBJ2-3; D gene: TRBD1; V gene: TRBV5-6
CDR3 protein: CATSPRVGNTIYF; CDR3 DNA: TGTGCCACCAGTCCGAGGGTCGGGAACACCATATATTTT; clone size: .; J gene: TRBJ1-3; D gene: .; V gene: TRBV15
CDR3 protein: CASSLTSGHSLSGANVLTF; CDR3 DNA: TGTGCCAGCAGCCTAACTTCTGGACACTCCCTCTCTGGGGCCAACGTCCTGACTTTC; clone size: many; J gene: TRBJ2-6; D gene: .; V gene: TRBV7-2
CDR3 protein: CASSQDRKRINEQFF; CDR3 DNA: TGCGCCAGCAGCCAAGATAGGAAGAGGATCAATGAGCAGTTCTTC; clone size: .; J gene: TRBJ2-1; D gene: .; V gene: TRBV4-1
CDR3 protein: CASSQGHRSYEQYF; CDR3 DNA: TGTGCCAGCAGCCAAGGTCACAGATCCTACGAGCAGTACTTC; clone size: .; J gene: TRBJ2-7; D gene: .; V gene: TRBV3-1/TRBV3-2
CDR3 protein: CASSLLVRTGVGGELFF; CDR3 DNA: TGTGCCAGCAGTTTATTAGTACGGACAGGGGTTGGCGGGGAGCTGTTTTTT; clone size: .; J gene: TRBJ2-2; D gene: TRBD1; V gene: TRBV27
CDR3 protein: CASRGGQGYTEAFF; CDR3 DNA: TGTGCCAGCAGGGGGGGACAGGGATACACTGAAGCTTTCTTT; clone size: .; J gene: TRBJ1-1; D gene: TRBD1; V gene: TRBV2
CDR3 protein: CASSVEAGSSYNEQFF; CDR3 DNA: TGTGCCAGTAGTGTAGAAGCGGGTAGCTCCTACAATGAGCAGTTCTTC; clone size: .; J gene: TRBJ2-1; D gene: .; V gene: TRBV19
CDR3 protein: CSGTQGAGETQYF; CDR3 DNA: TGCAGCGGAACACAGGGGGCGGGAGAGACCCAGTACTTC; clone size: .; J gene: TRBJ2-5; D gene: TRBD1; V gene: TRBV29-1
CDR3 protein: CASSFLLAGVRELFF; CDR3 DNA: TGTGCCAGCAGTTTCCTCCTAGCGGGAGTCAGGGAGCTGTTTTTT; clone size: .; J gene: TRBJ2-2; D gene: TRBD2; V gene: TRBV6-2/TRBV6-3
CDR3 protein: CASSLVGTGFNSGANVLTF; CDR3 DNA: TGTGCCAGCAGCTTAGTTGGGACAGGGTTCAACTCTGGGGCCAACGTCCTGACTTTC; clone size: .; J gene: TRBJ2-6; D gene: TRBD1; V gene: TRBV13
CDR3 protein: CASSVAGGASVGELFF; CDR3 DNA: TGTGCCAGCAGTGTTGCGGGAGGTGCGAGCGTCGGGGAGCTGTTTTTT; clone size: .; J gene: TRBJ2-2; D gene: TRBD2; V gene: TRBV2
CDR3 protein: CASTDISQETQYF; CDR3 DNA: TGTGCCAGCACCGACATCAGCCAAGAGACCCAGTACTTC; clone size: once; J gene: TRBJ2-5; D gene: .; V gene: TRBV25-1
CDR3 protein: CAISDPGLVKETQYF; CDR3 DNA: TGTGCCATCAGTGACCCGGGACTAGTTAAAGAGACCCAGTACTTC; clone size: .; J gene: TRBJ2-5; D gene: TRBD2; V gene: TRBV10-3
CDR3 protein: CAWSVGGTEAFF; CDR3 DNA: TGTGCCTGGAGTGTGGGGGGCACTGAAGCTTTCTTT; clone size: .; J gene: TRBJ1-1; D gene: .; V gene: TRBV30
CDR3 protein: CSASRGGGEKLFF; CDR3 DNA: TGCAGTGCTAGTAGGGGAGGGGGTGAAAAACTGTTTTTT; clone size: once; J gene: TRBJ1-4; D gene: .; V gene: TRBV20-1
CDR3 protein: CASSLTRGYNEQFF; CDR3 DNA: TGTGCCAGCAGCTTGACCCGCGGGTACAATGAGCAGTTCTTC; clone size: few; J gene: TRBJ2-1; D gene: .; V gene: TRBV5-6
CDR3 protein: CASSDVGQPQHF; CDR3 DNA: TGTGCCAGCAGTGACGTCGGGCAGCCCCAGCATTTT; clone size: .; J gene: TRBJ1-5; D gene: .; V gene: TRBV2
CDR3 protein: CASSSRASTAEKLFF; CDR3 DNA: TGTGCCAGCAGCTCCAGGGCCTCAACAGCGGAAAAACTGTTTTTT; clone size: .; J gene: TRBJ1-4; D gene: .; V gene: TRBV9
CDR3 protein: CASSKGTSGGTEAFF; CDR3 DNA: TGTGCCAGCAGTAAGGGGACCTCGGGGGGCACTGAAGCTTTCTTT; clone size: .; J gene: TRBJ1-1; D gene: .; V gene: TRBV6-5
CDR3 protein: CATSGRTGVLTDTQYF; CDR3 DNA: TGTGCCACCAGTGGCAGGACAGGGGTTTTGACAGATACGCAGTATTTT; clone size: once; J gene: TRBJ2-3; D gene: TRBD1; V gene: TRBV24-1
CDR3 protein: CASSRGGVDTEAFF; CDR3 DNA: TGTGCCAGCAGCCGAGGCGGGGTGGACACTGAAGCTTTCTTT; clone size: .; J gene: TRBJ1-1; D gene: .; V gene: TRBV2
CDR3 protein: CASSPSGMPPGELFF; CDR3 DNA: TGTGCCAGCAGCCCCAGCGGGATGCCACCCGGGGAGCTGTTTTTT; clone size: once; J gene: TRBJ2-2; D gene: TRBD2; V gene: TRBV3-1/TRBV3-2
CDR3 protein: CASSLKVREGNQPQHF; CDR3 DNA: TGTGCCAGCAGCTTAAAGGTCAGGGAGGGCAATCAGCCCCAGCATTTT; clone size: .; J gene: TRBJ1-5; D gene: .; V gene: TRBV7-3
CDR3 protein: CASSERSRLAQHF; CDR3 DNA: TGTGCCAGCAGTGAAAGGTCTAGGTTGGCCCAGCATTTT; clone size: .; J gene: TRBJ1-5; D gene: .; V gene: TRBV6-1
CDR3 protein: CASSLGQGAYSPLHF; CDR3 DNA: TGCGCCAGCAGCCTAGGACAGGGGGCGTATTCACCCCTCCACTTT; clone size: few; J gene: TRBJ1-6; D gene: TRBD1; V gene: TRBV5-1
CDR3 protein: CASSAGLAGNNEQFF; CDR3 DNA: TGTGCCAGCTCGGCCGGACTAGCGGGAAATAATGAGCAGTTCTTC; clone size: .; J gene: TRBJ2-1; D gene: TRBD2; V gene: TRBV18
CDR3 protein: CSAAEQVRGSKLFF; CDR3 DNA: TGCAGCGCCGCAGAACAGGTTCGGGGGTCGAAACTGTTTTTT; clone size: .; J gene: TRBJ1-4; D gene: .; V gene: TRBV29-1
CDR3 protein: CATSDGGGGGNQPQHF; CDR3 DNA: TGTGCCACCAGTGATGGGGGGGGCGGCGGTAATCAGCCCCAGCATTTT; clone size: .; J gene: TRBJ1-5; D gene: .; V gene: TRBV24-1